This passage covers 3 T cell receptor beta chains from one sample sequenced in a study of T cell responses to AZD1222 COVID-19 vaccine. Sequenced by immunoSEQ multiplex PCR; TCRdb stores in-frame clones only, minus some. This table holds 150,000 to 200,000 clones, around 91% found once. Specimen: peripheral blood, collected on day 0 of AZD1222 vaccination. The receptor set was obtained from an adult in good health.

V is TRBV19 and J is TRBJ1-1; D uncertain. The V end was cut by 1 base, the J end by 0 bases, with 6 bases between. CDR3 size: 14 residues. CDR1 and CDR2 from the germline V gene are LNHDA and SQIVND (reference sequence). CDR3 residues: CASSIGPMNTEAFF. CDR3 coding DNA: TGTGCCAGTAGTATAGGCCCTATGAACACTGAAGCTTTCTTT.

The CDR3 loop is CASSLAASGDKEQYF. For the CDR3, the DNA is TGTGCCAGCAGCTTAGCCGCCTCAGGGGATAAAGAGCAGTACTTC. The genes are TRBV7-9 and TRBJ2-7; TRBD1 might be the D (6 bases). The CDR3 has 15 amino acids. CDR1 SEHNR and CDR2 FQNEAQ come from the germline V gene (reference sequence). V was cut by 0 bases and J by 7 bases, with 16 bases left in between. Combining the CDR3 with reference TRBV7-9 and TRBJ2-7 gives the whole variable domain DTGVSQNPRHKITKRGQNVTFRCDPISEHNRLYWYRQTLGQGPEFLTYFQNEAQLEKSRLLSDRFSAERPKGSFSTLEIQRTEQGDSAMYLCASSLAASGDKEQYFGPGTRLTVT.

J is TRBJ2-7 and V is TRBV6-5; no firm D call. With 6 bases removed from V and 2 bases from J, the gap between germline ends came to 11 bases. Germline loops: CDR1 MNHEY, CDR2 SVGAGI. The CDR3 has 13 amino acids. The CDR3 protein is CASRRKLPYEQYV. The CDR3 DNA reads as TGTGCCAGCAGGCGCAAACTGCCCTACGAGCAGTACGTC.